This entry lists 2 T cell receptor beta chains sequenced from one sample in a study of blood T cell repertoires in COVID-19 (dated by TCRdb to about 2020). Libraries were constructed by the immunoSEQ multiplex PCR assay. Sourced from immuneACCESS, this table was stored by TCRdb with only in-frame sequences that have V and J called. A share of the clones is absent; for the studies checked, an unresolved V gene accounts for under half, and the remainder has no known explanation. The sample table lists some 400,000 clones, 85% to 90% of them with a count of one. Of the sample, 1.7% is held by the ten largest clones. The sequencing sample was made of PBMCs or T cells enriched from blood (not recorded which). The source is a woman aged 25 to 39 who had recovered from COVID-19.

In nucleotides, the CDR3 is TGTGCCAGCAGCATTTCAGGGAATCACTATGGCTACACCTTC. This translates into CASSISGNHYGYTF. This chain links TRBV9 with TRBJ1-2, with D possibly being TRBD1 (5 bases). Germline assignment: CDR1 SGDLS and CDR2 YYNGEE. This CDR3 is built from 14 residues. The V and J ends lost 4 bases and 3 bases respectively, with 13 bases between them. The full variable domain, rest sourced from reference TRBV9 and TRBJ1-2, is DSGVTQTPKHLITATGQRVTLRCSPRSGDLSVYWYQQSLDQGLQFLIQYYNGEERAKGNILERFSAQQFPDLHSELNLSSLELGDSALYFCASSISGNHYGYTFGSGTRLTVV.

The chain is built from TRBV5-5 and TRBJ2-7; 10 nucleotides match TRBD1. The J segment lost 1 base and the V segment lost 3 bases, leaving 16 bases of the junction unmatched. The CDR3 length is 19 residues. Germline-derived CDR1 and CDR2 are SGHKS and YYEKEE (reference sequence). The CDR3: CASSYPTLSRTGGSYEQYF. CDR3 sequence (DNA): TGTGCCAGCAGCTACCCAACCCTATCTCGGACAGGGGGTTCCTACGAGCAGTACTTC. The full variable domain, completed using reference TRBV5-5 and TRBJ2-7, is DAGVTQSPTHLIKTRGQQVTLRCSPISGHKSVSWYQQVLGQGPQFIFQYYEKEERGRGNFPDRFSARQFPNYSSELNVNALLLGDSALYLCASSYPTLSRTGGSYEQYFGPGTRLTVT.